What follows is one TCR beta chain and its context. Its specificity is unknown. This CDR3 region has 11 residues. Germline values: CDR1 DFQATT, CDR2 SNEGSKA (reference sequence). Trimming removed 6 bases from V and 3 bases from J, with 9 bases in between. This sample is part of a study of T cell repertoires in cytomegalovirus infection. The wider study: Matching HLA type and CMV infection were both indicated by public TCR beta signatures.

TCRdb re-derived calls from the reads in MiXCR, one entry per CDR3 protein. In the table there are more than 400,000 distinct CDR3 sequences, more than 25% of which are singletons. Study results and limitations: CMV-specific HLA-C-restricted TCR beta clonotypes dominated the ex vivo response. Summed frequency of public TCR beta families distinguished CMV carriers with the relevant HLA.

The origin of this receptor is a human donor in good health (CMV status not recorded). Some clones in this sample may be carry-over from other donors' samples. The sequenced material came from PBMCs. The chain links TRBV20-1 to TRBJ2-7, with D possibly TRBD2 on 5 matching bases. The CDR3 loop is CSAVARYEQYF. In DNA, the CDR3 is TGCAGTGCAGTAGCGCGCTACGAGCAGTACTTC.